Each of the 10 T cell receptor beta chains below was sequenced from the same sample in a study of radiotherapy plus CTLA-4 blockade in lung cancer. TCRdb keeps only in-frame clones here, not all; method: immunoSEQ multiplex PCR. The sample holds about 84,000 clones, about three quarters seen once. The sample consisted of peripheral blood, taken from a patient treated with radiotherapy plus ipilimumab. The origin of the receptors is a human donor with non-small cell lung cancer that progressed on radiotherapy plus ipilimumab.

The V gene is TRBV28, the J gene TRBJ2-3; possible D gene TRBD1, 6 bases. V lost 3 bases and J 5 bases, leaving 12 bases between the germline ends. This CDR3 contains 14 residues. Germline CDR1 MDHEN, CDR2 SYDVKM. DNA of the CDR3: TGTGCCAGCAGTTTGGCAGGGGTCGAAGATACGCAGTATTTT. It codes for CASSLAGVEDTQYF.

CDR3 DNA: TGTGCCAGCAGTTACTCATCAGAAGACTACGAGCAGTACTTC. This encodes CASSYSSEDYEQYF. This chain links TRBV6-5 with TRBJ2-7; D unclear. V gave up 0 bases and J gave up 3 bases, with 9 bases separating them. The CDR3 consists of 14 residues. Germline V gene data show CDR1 as MNHEY and CDR2 as SVGAGI.

This clone was seen only once. This chain links TRBV19 with TRBJ1-2; D is undetermined. Trimming stripped 3 bases from V and 5 bases from J, with 10 bases between. The length of the CDR3 is 13 residues. Germline-derived CDR1 and CDR2 are LNHDA and SQIVND (reference sequence). CDR3 residues: CASSINPNYGYTF. CDR3 sequence (DNA): TGTGCCAGTAGTATCAACCCCAATTATGGCTACACCTTC.

The chain carries TRBV27 and TRBJ2-1; TRBD2 might be the D (5 bases). The CDR3 is made up of 15 amino acids. Trimming took 2 bases from V and 3 from J, leaving 11 bases between them. CDR1 and CDR2 from the germline V gene are MNHEY and SMNVEV (reference sequence). CDR3 nucleotide sequence: TGTGCCAGCAGTTTAAGCCCCGGGGTCTACAATGAGCAGTTCTTC. This encodes CASSLSPGVYNEQFF.

The sample holds a few counts of this clone. This chain uses TRBV7-2 with TRBJ1-1; D gene ambiguous. Trimming stripped 0 bases from V and 6 bases from J, with 8 bases between. CDR3 length: 13 amino acids. Germline lookup yields CDR1 SGHTA and CDR2 FQGNSA. The CDR3 nucleotides read TGTGCCAGCAGCTTAGCCCCACCCTCTGAAGCTTTCTTT. It encodes CASSLAPPSEAFF.

Here the CDR3 reads CASSLGNQPQHF. The CDR3 coding sequence is TGTGCCAGCAGCTTAGGCAATCAGCCCCAGCATTTT. The rearrangement uses TRBV7-2 and TRBJ1-5; unclear D gene. The CDR3 loop spans 12 amino acids. V was pared by 1 base and J by 2 bases, with 0 bases between. Per the germline V gene, CDR1 is SGHTA and CDR2 is FQGNSA.

V usage is TRBV5-1 and J usage is TRBJ1-1; D remains unclear. CDR1 is SGHRS, CDR2 YFSETQ, per germline. The CDR3 loop spans 13 amino acids. Trimming stripped 2 bases from V and 2 bases from J, with 7 bases between. The CDR3 sequence: CASSFNSNTEAFF. The CDR3 DNA follows: TGCGCCAGCAGCTTTAACAGCAACACTGAAGCTTTCTTT. The full variable domain, in which reference TRBV5-1 and TRBJ1-1 provide the parts outside the CDR3, is KAGVTQTPRYLIKTRGQQVTLSCSPISGHRSVSWYQQTPGQGLQFLFEYFSETQRNKGNFPGRFSGRQFSNSRSEMNVSTLELGDSALYLCASSFNSNTEAFFGQGTRLTVV.

The CDR3 spells CAIIDRGGYEQYF. CDR3 coding DNA: TGTGCCATTATTGACAGGGGTGGCTACGAGCAGTACTTC. The chain employs TRBV28 and TRBJ2-7, with 8 bases lining up with TRBD1. Losses at the gene ends were 10 bases for V and 3 bases for J; bases not matched to a gene: 8. CDR3 length: 13 residues. Germline CDR1 reads MDHEN; CDR2 reads SYDVKM. The full variable domain, its missing parts supplied by reference TRBV28 and TRBJ2-7, is DVKVTQSSRYLVKRTGEKVFLECVQDMDHENMFWYRQDPGLGLRLIYFSYDVKMKEKGDIPEGYSVSREKKERFSLILESASTNQTSMYLCAIIDRGGYEQYFGPGTRLTVT.

The CDR3 nucleotides are TGTGCCAGCAGCACGGGGACTAGCGGGGGGGGTCTAGATACGCAGTATTTT. Translation gives CASSTGTSGGGLDTQYF. The rearrangement joins TRBV7-2 to TRBJ2-3, with 16 bases fitting TRBD2. This CDR3 is 17 amino acids long. Germline CDR1 reads SGHTA; CDR2 reads FQGNSA. V shed 5 bases and J 5 bases; nucleotides not matched to a gene: 7.

This clone was seen just once. The chain carries TRBV13 and TRBJ2-2; no clear D gene. Germline V gives CDR1 PRHDT, CDR2 FYEKMQ (reference sequence). The CDR3 consists of 12 residues. Trimming removed 5 bases from V and 2 bases from J, with 3 bases in between. In DNA form, the CDR3 reads TGTGCCAGCAGCCTCAACACCGGGGAGCTGTTTTTT. It is translated as CASSLNTGELFF.